This TCR beta chain is drawn from a study of cytomegalovirus exposure and HLA in healthy donors. The PCR contained 60 Vbeta and 13 Jbeta primers. Method: immunoSEQ multiplex PCR; TCRdb's copy keeps in-frame clones and lacks some. Among 130,000 to 150,000 clones listed, 75% to 85% were seen once. This CDR3 spans 12 amino acids. Germline CDR1 SGHRS, CDR2 YFSETQ. V gave up 2 bases and J gave up 6 bases; unmatched junction bases: 2. The V gene is TRBV5-1, the J gene TRBJ2-7, with 7 bases that match TRBD1. The sample was PBMCs. This TCR came from a female donor in good health and CMV-seronegative. DNA for the CDR3: TGCGCCAGCAGCTTACAGGGGACCGAGCAGTACTTC. Its protein is CASSLQGTEQYF.